This is a list of T cell receptor beta chains from one sample in a study of blood T cell repertoires in COVID-19. Sequencing used immunoSEQ multiplex PCR; TCRdb keeps in-frame clones, though not all of them. Here the sample spans about 250,000 clones, 88% being singletons. Sequencing was performed on PBMCs or T cells enriched from blood (not recorded which). These receptors originate from a woman between 45 and 65 years old who had recovered from COVID-19. The CDR3 runs from the conserved cysteine through the conserved F or W. Fields, in order: clone size, V gene, CDR3 protein. Clone size, where shown, is once, few, many, or a class for clones that have expanded.

clone_size: NA; v_call: TRBV12-3/TRBV12-4; cdr3_aa: CASSLGINTEAFF
clone_size: once; v_call: TRBV7-2; cdr3_aa: CASSLRVTSTDTQYF
clone_size: NA; v_call: TRBV19; cdr3_aa: CASSINVGSDEQFF
clone_size: NA; v_call: TRBV29-1; cdr3_aa: CSVVRQGIGEQYF
clone_size: NA; v_call: TRBV3-1/TRBV3-2; cdr3_aa: CASSQAGGYYGYTF
clone_size: NA; v_call: TRBV7-2; cdr3_aa: CASSPRLVDGYTF
clone_size: NA; v_call: TRBV2; cdr3_aa: CASSDPAGAYEQYF
clone_size: NA; v_call: TRBV5-1; cdr3_aa: CASSLELVSTEAFF
clone_size: NA; v_call: TRBV5-1; cdr3_aa: CASSLEVPGVYEQFF
clone_size: NA; v_call: TRBV4-3; cdr3_aa: CASSQASSGSSEQYF
clone_size: NA; v_call: TRBV29-1; cdr3_aa: CSVRSGLLETQYF
clone_size: once; v_call: TRBV24-1; cdr3_aa: CATSYLGGPADTQYF
clone_size: NA; v_call: TRBV28; cdr3_aa: CASSPTRQGASYTF
clone_size: NA; v_call: TRBV7-2; cdr3_aa: CASSPTGLVYEQYF
clone_size: NA; v_call: TRBV7-9; cdr3_aa: CASSSRGRHNEKLFF
clone_size: NA; v_call: TRBV3-1/TRBV3-2; cdr3_aa: CASSRAGLGKNIQYF
clone_size: once; v_call: TRBV2; cdr3_aa: CASSEVLRERRETQYF
clone_size: NA; v_call: TRBV28; cdr3_aa: CASSFRRDSPYEQYF
clone_size: NA; v_call: TRBV28; cdr3_aa: CASSSGTSGRLETQYF
clone_size: NA; v_call: TRBV3-1/TRBV3-2; cdr3_aa: CASSLLAYEQYF
clone_size: NA; v_call: TRBV25-1; cdr3_aa: CASSHYETDQPQHF
clone_size: few; v_call: TRBV28; cdr3_aa: CASSRTSGRGGNIQYF
clone_size: NA; v_call: TRBV7-8; cdr3_aa: CASRLQPSYNSPLHF
clone_size: NA; v_call: TRBV5-8; cdr3_aa: CASSPRQMNTEAFF
clone_size: NA; v_call: TRBV30; cdr3_aa: CAWSAGTGYGYTF
clone_size: NA; v_call: TRBV7-6; cdr3_aa: CASSLGITEKLFF